This T cell receptor beta chain stems from a study of control samples from healthy donors and cancer patients. The repertoire was sequenced with immunoSEQ multiplex PCR; TCRdb's copy has only in-frame clones and lacks some. The sample has 150,000 to 200,000 clones; 85% to 90% are singletons. On this clone: Its ends do not fully match the called genes, so a read error is possible.

This CDR3 is built from 13 residues. Germline values: CDR1 SGDLS, CDR2 YYNGEE. Sequenced material: blood. The TCR originated in a woman between 45 and 65 years old in good health. This sequence joins TRBV9 and TRBJ1-4; D uncertain. The DNA for the CDR3 is TGTGCCAGCGGCGTAGACGTGAATGAAAAACTGTTTTTT. Encoded protein: CASGVDVNEKLFF.